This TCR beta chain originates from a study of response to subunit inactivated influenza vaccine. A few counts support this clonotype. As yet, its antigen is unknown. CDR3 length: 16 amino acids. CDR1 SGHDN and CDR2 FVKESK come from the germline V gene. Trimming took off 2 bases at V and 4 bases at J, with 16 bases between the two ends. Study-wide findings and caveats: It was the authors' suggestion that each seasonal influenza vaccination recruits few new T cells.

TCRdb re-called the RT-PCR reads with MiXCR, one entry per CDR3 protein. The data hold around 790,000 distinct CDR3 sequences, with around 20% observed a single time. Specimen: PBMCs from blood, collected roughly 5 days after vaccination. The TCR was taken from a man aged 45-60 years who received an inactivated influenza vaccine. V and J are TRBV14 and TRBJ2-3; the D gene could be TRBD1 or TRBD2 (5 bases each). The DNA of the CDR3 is TGTGCCAGCAGCCAACTGCCGGGCCGAGGGGCAGATACGCAGTATTTT. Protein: CASSQLPGRGADTQYF.